These 12 T cell receptor beta chains were sequenced from one sample in a study of shared clonotypes between healthy human individuals (dated by TCRdb to 2019 to 2021). Library construction relied on the immunoSEQ multiplex PCR assay. The clones in this table, taken by TCRdb from immuneACCESS, are in-frame only. Not every clone is retained; where verified, under half of the shortfall comes from an unresolved V gene, and the cause of the rest is unknown. The table for this sample lists millions of clones; about 95% of them were counted only once. The ten largest clones represent under 0.15% of the sample. Sequencing used naive CD4+ T cells sorted from blood. This specimen's cell subset or site label, interpreted: CD45RA+ positively selected. Source of these receptors: a man younger than 35 in good health.

The V gene is TRBV7-2, the J gene TRBJ2-5; 7 bases agree with TRBD1. This CDR3 contains 14 residues. CDR1 and CDR2 from the germline V gene are SGHTA and FQGNSA. V trimming: 7 bases; J trimming: 2 bases; junction bases outside the gene matches: 7. CDR3 nucleotides: TGTGCCAGCAAACCGGACAGGTCACAAGAGACCCAGTACTTC. Translation: CASKPDRSQETQYF.

The chain combines TRBV6-5 with TRBJ2-2, with D unclear. The length of the CDR3 is 15 residues. Trimming removed 2 bases from V and 4 bases from J, with 11 bases in between. Germline CDR1 MNHEY, CDR2 SVGAGI. CDR3 sequence reads: CASSYRGFATGELFF. In DNA, the CDR3 is TGTGCCAGCAGTTACAGAGGTTTTGCCACCGGGGAGCTGTTTTTT.

The chain joins TRBV18 to TRBJ1-2, with unresolved D. The CDR3 runs to 14 residues. V was pared by 2 bases and J by 2 bases, with 9 bases between. Germline V gene sequence: CDR1 KGHSH, CDR2 LQKENI. The CDR3 sequence is CASSPGVQNYGYTF. CDR3 coding DNA: TGTGCCAGCTCACCAGGTGTTCAGAACTATGGCTACACCTTC.

J is TRBJ1-4 and V is TRBV7-2, with D possibly being TRBD1 (5 bases). The CDR3 is 14 residues long. The germline V gene has CDR1 SGHTA and CDR2 FQGNSA. V was cut by 5 bases and J by 8 bases, with 15 bases left in between. CDR3 region: CASSLESGGEKLFF. The CDR3 bases are TGTGCCAGCAGCCTGGAGAGCGGGGGGGAAAAACTGTTTTTT.

This chain connects TRBV2 to TRBJ1-4, with 7 bases that match TRBD1. The germline V gene encodes CDR1 SNHLY and CDR2 FYNNEI. The CDR3 sequence is 13 residues long. The junction had 6 bases not matched to a gene; V was cut back by 7 bases and J by 7 bases. The CDR3 is CASNRQGVEKLFF. The CDR3 nucleotides read TGTGCCAGCAACAGGCAGGGGGTTGAAAAACTGTTTTTT.

The count of this clone is one. The chain is built from TRBV27 and TRBJ1-4; possible D gene TRBD1, 5 bases. Germline V CDR1 and CDR2: MNHEY, SMNVEV (reference sequence). The CDR3 spans 13 residues. The ends were cut back, 7 bases at V and 4 bases at J, with 10 bases in the middle. The CDR3 protein is CASMGRVNEKLFF. The DNA for the CDR3 is TGTGCCAGCATGGGCAGGGTTAATGAAAAACTGTTTTTT.

The J gene is TRBJ2-5, the V gene TRBV5-1; D perhaps matches TRBD2 (5 bases). The germline gives CDR1 SGHRS, CDR2 YFSETQ. This CDR3 spans 15 amino acids. Between the trimmed V and J ends, which lost 4 bases and 10 bases, there was a span of 23 bases. CDR3 nucleotide sequence: TGCGCCAGCAGCCCCGAGGGCTCTCGGGGAGTAAGCCAGTACTTC. This encodes CASSPEGSRGVSQYF.

The rearrangement links TRBV11-2 to TRBJ2-7, with 7 bases matching TRBD2. From germline, CDR1 is SGHAT and CDR2 FQNNGV. Trimming cost V 0 bases and J 3 bases; bases outside gene matches: 5. There are 15 residues in the CDR3. DNA for the CDR3: TGTGCCAGCAGCTTAGATGCGGGGGACCGCTACGAGCAGTACTTC. It encodes CASSLDAGDRYEQYF. The whole variable domain, filled in from reference TRBV11-2 and TRBJ2-7, reads EAGVAQSPRYKIIEKRQSVAFWCNPISGHATLYWYQQILGQGPKLLIQFQNNGVVDDSQLPKDRFSAERLKGVDSTLKIQPAKLEDSAVYLCASSLDAGDRYEQYFGPGTRLTVT.

The chain couples TRBV4-1 to TRBJ2-1; the D is unclear. V lost 0 bases and J 0 bases, leaving 9 bases between the germline ends. The length of the CDR3 is 16 residues. Germline-derived CDR1 and CDR2 are MGHRA and YSYEKL. The CDR3 sequence is CASSQDRGFSYNEQFF. The DNA for the CDR3 is TGCGCCAGCAGCCAAGATCGAGGTTTCTCCTACAATGAGCAGTTCTTC.

V and J are TRBV4-2 and TRBJ2-3; 8 bases map to TRBD1. Germline lookup yields CDR1 LGHNA and CDR2 YNFKEQ. V gave up 3 bases and J gave up 3 bases; unmatched junction bases: 5. There are 15 residues in the CDR3. The CDR3 is CASSQNRGRTDTQYF. The CDR3 DNA is TGTGCCAGCAGCCAGAACAGGGGGAGGACAGATACGCAGTATTTT.

J is TRBJ1-4 and V is TRBV19, with D tentatively TRBD1 (6 bases). The V gene's germline CDR1 is LNHDA and CDR2 SQIVND (reference sequence). CDR3 length equals 16 residues. The V gene lost 1 base and the J gene lost 10 bases, with 19 bases spanning the gap. CDR3 residues: CASSIGAAVGGGKLFF. The CDR3, as DNA: TGTGCCAGTAGTATAGGCGCGGCAGTCGGAGGGGGAAAACTGTTTTTT.

Of note for this clone: A read error may produce the germline difference seen at one junction end. The chain employs TRBV29-1 and TRBJ2-3; TRBD2 aligns across 8 bases. The CDR3 loop spans 10 amino acids. Germline CDR1 and CDR2: SQVTM and ANQGSEA. The CDR3 DNA follows: TGCAGCGTCGGGACTAGAGTAATAAGTTTT. Its protein product is CSVGTRVISF.